This paragraph reports one TCR beta chain. This CDR3 contains 15 residues. Germline CDR1 and CDR2: GTSNPN and SVGIG (reference sequence). Unmatched junction bases numbered 4, after V lost 0 bases and J lost 0 bases. TCRdb keeps only in-frame clones here, not all; method: immunoSEQ multiplex PCR. The sample lists 300,000 to 350,000 clones, 90% occurring once. These data are taken from a study of blood T cell repertoires in COVID-19. Across the study: The samples span acute and convalescent COVID-19 from the United States, Italy and Spain.

V usage is TRBV30 and J usage is TRBJ1-1; 7 bases match TRBD1. This sequence was found in a woman aged 25 to 39 with COVID-19, enrolled during active disease. The specimen was peripheral blood. CDR3 residues: CAWSVMGQMNTEAFF. Here the CDR3 DNA reads TGTGCCTGGAGTGTAATGGGACAGATGAACACTGAAGCTTTCTTT.